This T cell receptor (beta chain) was sequenced for a study of T-cell memory formation after mild COVID-19. This CDR3 is 16 amino acids long. From germline, CDR1 is SEHNR and CDR2 FQNEAQ (reference sequence). The V segment lost 0 bases and the J segment 3 bases; nucleotides outside the gene matches: 2. TCRdb re-analysed the 5' RACE reads in MiXCR, keeping a single row per CDR3 protein. The table includes roughly 110,000 distinct CDR3 sequences, around 12% detected once. J is TRBJ1-4 and V is TRBV7-9; 9 bases line up with TRBD1. The sequence derives from an adult woman who had mild COVID-19 (a few samples of this study predate the infection). Cell type and time point are not known. The source material was PBMCs or a T cell subset sorted from them (not recorded which). The CDR3 region has the DNA TGTGCCAGCAGCTTAGCCCGGACAGGGGCTAATGAAAAACTGTTTTTT. It yields the protein CASSLARTGANEKLFF.